Below, 8 T cell receptor beta chains from the same sample are listed, as sequenced in a study of cytomegalovirus exposure and HLA in healthy donors. The primer mix had 60 Vbeta and 13 Jbeta primers. Some clones are missing from TCRdb's copy, which holds only in-frame ones; the method was immunoSEQ multiplex PCR. Of just over 150,000 clones listed, more than 75% are singletons. The sample consisted of PBMCs. Source of these receptors: a woman under 30 in good health and CMV-seronegative.

The V gene is TRBV18, the J gene TRBJ1-4, with TRBD1 matching 8 bases. V shed 3 bases and J 2 bases; nucleotides not matched to a gene: 2. Per the germline V gene, CDR1 is KGHSH and CDR2 is LQKENI. This CDR3 spans 15 amino acids. CDR3 protein: CASSPRTGTNEKLFF. Here the CDR3 DNA reads TGTGCCAGCTCACCCCGGACAGGGACTAATGAAAAACTGTTTTTT.

This chain joins TRBV27 and TRBJ1-1, with 11 bases lining up with TRBD1. V was clipped by 5 bases and J by 1 base; unmatched bases: 12. Germline-derived CDR1 and CDR2 are MNHEY and SMNVEV (reference sequence). This CDR3 contains 18 residues. This CDR3 is CASSHRDRGVRANTEAFF. CDR3 nucleotide sequence: TGTGCCAGCAGTCACCGGGACAGGGGGGTCCGTGCGAACACTGAAGCTTTCTTT.

The chain is built from TRBV7-9 and TRBJ1-2; 7 nucleotides line up with TRBD1. J was trimmed by 1 base and V by 2 bases; bases with no gene match: 4. CDR1 is SEHNR, CDR2 FQNEAQ, per germline (reference sequence). The CDR3 length is 15 residues. The CDR3: CASSLPGQDNYGYTF. In nucleotides, the CDR3 is TGTGCCAGCAGCTTACCCGGACAGGATAACTATGGCTACACCTTC.

The chain carries TRBV18 and TRBJ2-3; TRBD1 might be the D (6 bases). Trimming removed 3 bases at V and 5 bases at J, with 12 bases between. This CDR3 comprises 14 residues. CDR1 and CDR2 (germline): KGHSH, LQKENI. CDR3 nucleotides: TGTGCCAGCTCACCGGTACAGGGCCGAGATACGCAGTATTTT. Translating it yields CASSPVQGRDTQYF.

V usage is TRBV27 and J usage is TRBJ2-1; 7 bases map to TRBD1. CDR3 length: 11 residues. The V and J ends lost 5 bases and 13 bases, in that order; junction bases with no gene match: 5. The germline CDR1 and CDR2 sequences are MNHEY and SMNVEV (reference sequence). CDR3 loop: CASSRGLHQFF. CDR3 coding DNA: TGTGCCAGCAGTAGGGGGCTGCACCAGTTCTTC.

J is TRBJ2-3 and V is TRBV6-6; the match to TRBD2 covers 10 bases. Per germline, CDR1 MNHNY and CDR2 SVGAGI (reference sequence). The trim removed 6 bases at V and 2 bases at J, leaving 5 bases unmatched. The CDR3 is 15 amino acids. The CDR3 DNA reads TGTGCCAGCAGCCCCGGGACTAGCGACACAGATACGCAGTATTTT. It encodes CASSPGTSDTDTQYF.

This clone showed up just once. This chain uses TRBV7-2 with TRBJ1-6; 9 nucleotides line up with TRBD1. In germline, CDR1 is SGHTA, CDR2 FQGNSA. CDR3 size: 15 residues. J gave up 8 bases and V 4 bases, and 6 bases lay outside the gene matches. The CDR3 sequence: CASSSTGGRDSPLHF. The CDR3 DNA is TGTGCCAGCAGCTCGACAGGGGGTCGTGATTCACCCCTCCACTTT.

This chain connects TRBV7-8 to TRBJ1-4; TRBD1 agrees at 9 bases. CDR3 length: 14 residues. Losses at the gene ends were 4 bases for V and 8 bases for J; bases not matched to a gene: 5. From germline, CDR1 is SGHVS and CDR2 FQNEAQ. The CDR3 spells CASSWDRAVEKLFF. In nucleotides, the CDR3 is TGTGCCAGCAGCTGGGACAGGGCGGTAGAAAAACTGTTTTTT.